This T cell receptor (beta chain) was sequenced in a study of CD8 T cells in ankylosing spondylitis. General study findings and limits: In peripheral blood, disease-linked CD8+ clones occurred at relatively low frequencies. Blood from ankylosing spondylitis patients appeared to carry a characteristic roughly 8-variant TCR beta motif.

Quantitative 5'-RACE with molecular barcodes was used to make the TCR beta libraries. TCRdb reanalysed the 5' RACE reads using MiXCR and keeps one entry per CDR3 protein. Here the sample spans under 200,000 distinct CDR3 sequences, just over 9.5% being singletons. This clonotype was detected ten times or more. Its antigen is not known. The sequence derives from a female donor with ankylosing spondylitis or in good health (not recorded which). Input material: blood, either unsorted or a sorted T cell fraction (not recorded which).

CDR3 bases: TGTGCCACCAGCAGAGTCCCTAGCGGGACAGATACGCAGTATTTT. This translates into CATSRVPSGTDTQYF. This chain uses TRBV15 with TRBJ2-3; TRBD2 agrees at 8 bases. CDR1 is LNHNV and CDR2 is YYDKDF in the germline V gene (reference sequence). The CDR3 contains 15 residues. Germline trimming cut 1 base from V and 3 bases from J; bases unmatched to any gene: 3. Variable domain in full (rest from reference TRBV15 and TRBJ2-3): DAMVIQNPRYQVTQFGKPVTLSCSQTLNHNVMYWYQQKSSQAPKLLFHYYDKDFNNEADTPDNFQSRRPNTSFCFLDIRSPGLGDTAMYLCATSRVPSGTDTQYFGPGTRLTVL.